Presented here are 14 T cell receptor beta chains from one specimen sequenced in a study of shared clonotypes between healthy human individuals. Produced via immunoSEQ multiplex PCR; TCRdb's table is partial and in-frame only. The sample has a few hundred thousand clones; about nine tenths are singletons. Sequenced sample: memory CD8+ T cells sorted from blood. Regarding subset: CD45RO+ cells pooled with CCR7-negative TemRA cells. The receptors here all came from a young man in good health.

CDR3 sequence reads: CASSYSSGERSYGYTF. The DNA of the CDR3 is TGTGCCAGCAGTTACTCGTCAGGGGAAAGAAGCTATGGCTACACCTTC. This chain connects TRBV6-5 to TRBJ1-2; TRBD1 might be the D (6 bases). CDR3 length: 16 amino acids. Germline CDR1 reads MNHEY; CDR2 reads SVGAGI. Trimming cost V 0 bases and J 4 bases, with 15 bases left between them.

The chain carries TRBV4-1 and TRBJ1-5; D possibly corresponds to TRBD1 (5 bases). This CDR3 has 14 residues. The V end lost 1 base, the J end lost 6 bases, and 10 bases lay between the germline ends. Germline V gives CDR1 MGHRA, CDR2 YSYEKL. CDR3 nucleotides: TGCGCCAGCAGCCAAGGAGCCCAGGGTCAGCCCCAGCATTTT. Its translation: CASSQGAQGQPQHF.

The chain carries TRBV15 and TRBJ1-4; D is undetermined. The CDR3 runs to 15 residues. Trimming removed 1 base at V and 4 bases at J, with 10 bases between. Germline CDR1 and CDR2: LNHNV and YYDKDF (reference sequence). The CDR3 bases are TGTGCCACCAGCAGAGCCGGGTTAGTTAATGAAAAACTGTTTTTT. As protein: CATSRAGLVNEKLFF.

The count of this clone is one. The chain is built from TRBV6-6 and TRBJ1-1, with 8 positions matching TRBD1. CDR3 length: 16 amino acids. Germline V gene lookup returns CDR1 MNHNY and CDR2 SVGAGI (reference sequence). V lost 6 bases to trimming and J lost 5 bases; unmatched junction nucleotides: 14. The CDR3 protein is CASSWAVTGEETEAFF. The CDR3 coding sequence is TGTGCCAGCAGCTGGGCTGTGACAGGGGAGGAAACTGAAGCTTTCTTT.

The chain carries TRBV13 and TRBJ2-1; 7 nucleotides agree with TRBD1. V shed 4 bases, J shed 7 bases, and the junction held 13 bases outside the gene matches. The germline V gene has CDR1 PRHDT and CDR2 FYEKMQ (reference sequence). The CDR3 extends over 16 amino acids. The CDR3 spells CASSYRQGLRVNEQFF. CDR3 bases: TGTGCCAGCAGCTATCGACAGGGCTTGCGGGTTAATGAGCAGTTCTTC.

The gene calls are TRBV28 and TRBJ2-7; maybe TRBD1 (6 bases). The CDR3 is 14 residues long. The ends were cut back, 2 bases at V and 5 bases at J, with 13 bases in the middle. The germline V gene has CDR1 MDHEN and CDR2 SYDVKM. The CDR3 region has the DNA TGTGCCAGCAGTTTAACAGGGACGACTGACGAGCAGTACTTC. Translated: CASSLTGTTDEQYF.

V and J are TRBV5-8 and TRBJ2-7; D unclear. The V end was cut by 6 bases, the J end by 3 bases, with 13 bases between. From germline, CDR1 is SGHTS and CDR2 YDEGEE. The CDR3 runs 13 residues. The CDR3 DNA reads as TGTGCCAGCAATGACAAAAAAAGCTACGAGCAGTACTTC. It is translated as CASNDKKSYEQYF.

For the CDR3, the DNA is TGTGCCAGCAGCTTAGATGGGACAGGACAAGAGACCCAGTACTTC. Translated, it gives CASSLDGTGQETQYF. The V gene is TRBV7-9, the J gene TRBJ2-5, with 8 positions matching TRBD1. Looked up from germline, CDR1 is SEHNR and CDR2 is FQNEAQ (reference sequence). The J segment lost 2 bases and the V segment lost 1 base, leaving 3 bases of the junction unmatched. This CDR3 is built from 15 residues.

The genes are TRBV18 and TRBJ2-1; the D gene is possibly TRBD2 (5 bases). CDR1 and CDR2 from the germline V gene are KGHSH and LQKENI. V gave up 1 base and J gave up 0 bases, with 10 bases separating them. The CDR3 loop spans 16 amino acids. CDR3 residues: CASSPRREYSYNEQFF. As DNA, the CDR3 is TGTGCCAGCTCACCACGACGGGAATACTCCTACAATGAGCAGTTCTTC. The complete variable domain, with remaining parts taken from reference TRBV18 and TRBJ2-1, reads NAGVMQNPRHLVRRRGQEARLRCSPMKGHSHVYWYRQLPEEGLKFMVYLQKENIIDESGMPKERFSAEFPKEGPSILRIQQVVRGDSAAYFCASSPRREYSYNEQFFGPGTRLTVL.

The chain has TRBV4-1 and TRBJ2-1; 8 bases align to TRBD1. V was pared by 2 bases and J by 6 bases, with 9 bases of the junction left unmatched. Germline CDR1 MGHRA, CDR2 YSYEKL. The CDR3 is 16 amino acids. The CDR3 coding sequence is TGCGCCAGCAGCCAATCCTTCGGCGACAGGGGCAATGAGCAGTTCTTC. Its translation is CASSQSFGDRGNEQFF.

Remarks on this clone: An end of the junction differs from the germline gene, which may be a read error. The chain couples TRBV7-7 to TRBJ2-7; possible D gene TRBD1, 6 bases. CDR1 and CDR2 from the germline V gene are SSHAT and FNYEAQ (reference sequence). This CDR3 is 16 amino acids long. CDR3 sequence (DNA): TGTGCTAGCAGCTTAGCGCCCGGGACACCATCCTACGAGCAGTACTTC. Its protein product is CASSLAPGTPSYEQYF. Together with reference TRBV7-7 and TRBJ2-7, the CDR3 gives the full variable domain: GAGVSQSPRYKVTKRGQDVTLRCDPISSHATLYWYQQALGQGPEFLTYFNYEAQPDKSGLPSDRFSAERPEGSISTLTIQRTEQRDSAMYRCASSLAPGTPSYEQYFGPGTRLTVT.

This chain joins TRBV9 and TRBJ1-4; no definite D call. The ends were cut back, 0 bases at V and 1 base at J, with 7 bases in the middle. The germline gives CDR1 SGDLS, CDR2 YYNGEE. The CDR3 loop spans 15 amino acids. The CDR3 reads CASSVGGRTNEKLFF. In nucleotides, the CDR3 is TGTGCCAGCAGCGTAGGAGGCAGAACTAATGAAAAACTGTTTTTT.

With respect to this clone: This probably arose from a read error, given a far larger clone one base away. The chain links TRBV5-1 to TRBJ1-2; D gene uncertain. V was shortened by 4 bases and J by 3 bases, with 4 bases between the two germline ends. The CDR3 runs 11 residues. Germline values: CDR1 SGHRS, CDR2 YFSETQ. In nucleotides, the CDR3 is TGCGCCAGCAGCGACGACTATGGCTACACCTTC. Its translation: CASSDDYGYTF.

The J gene is TRBJ2-1, the V gene TRBV7-8, with 7 bases fitting TRBD2. Germline CDR1 and CDR2: SGHVS and FQNEAQ. With V trimmed by 5 bases and J by 2 bases, 9 bases remained unmatched. There are 16 residues in the CDR3. The CDR3 protein is CASSRFSSGAYNEQFF. The CDR3 DNA reads as TGTGCCAGCAGCCGCTTTTCTAGCGGTGCCTACAATGAGCAGTTCTTC.